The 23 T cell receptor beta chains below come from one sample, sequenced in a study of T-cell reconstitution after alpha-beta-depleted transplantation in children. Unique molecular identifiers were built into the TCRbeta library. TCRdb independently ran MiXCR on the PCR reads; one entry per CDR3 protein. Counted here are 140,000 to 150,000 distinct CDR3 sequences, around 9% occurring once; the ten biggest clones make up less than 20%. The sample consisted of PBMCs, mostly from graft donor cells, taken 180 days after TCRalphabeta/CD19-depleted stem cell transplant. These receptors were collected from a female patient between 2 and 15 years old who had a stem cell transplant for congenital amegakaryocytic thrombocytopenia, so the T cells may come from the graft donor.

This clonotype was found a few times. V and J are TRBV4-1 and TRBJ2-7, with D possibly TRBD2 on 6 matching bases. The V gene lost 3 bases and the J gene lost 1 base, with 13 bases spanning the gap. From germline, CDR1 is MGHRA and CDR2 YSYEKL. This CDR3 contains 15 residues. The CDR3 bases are TGCGCCAGCAGCCAGTTATACGGACTATCCTACGAGCAGTACTTC. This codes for CASSQLYGLSYEQYF.

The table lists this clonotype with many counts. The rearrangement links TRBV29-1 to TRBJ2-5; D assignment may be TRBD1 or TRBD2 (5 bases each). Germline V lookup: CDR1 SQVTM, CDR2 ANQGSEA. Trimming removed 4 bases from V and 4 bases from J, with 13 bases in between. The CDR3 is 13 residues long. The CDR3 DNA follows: TGCAGCGTTGCGGCCCCGAGGGGAGAGACCCAGTACTTC. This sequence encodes CSVAAPRGETQYF.

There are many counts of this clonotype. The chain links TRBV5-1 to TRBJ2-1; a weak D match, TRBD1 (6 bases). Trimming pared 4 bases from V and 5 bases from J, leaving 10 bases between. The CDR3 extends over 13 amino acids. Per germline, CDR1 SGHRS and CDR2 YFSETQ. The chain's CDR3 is CASSPGQNNEQFF. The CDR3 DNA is TGCGCCAGCAGCCCGGGACAAAACAATGAGCAGTTCTTC.

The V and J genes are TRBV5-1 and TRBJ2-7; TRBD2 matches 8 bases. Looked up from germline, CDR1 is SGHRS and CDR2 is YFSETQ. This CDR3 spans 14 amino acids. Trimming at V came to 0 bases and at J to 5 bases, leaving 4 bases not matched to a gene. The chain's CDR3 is CASSLEEREHEQYF. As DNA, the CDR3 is TGCGCCAGCAGCTTGGAGGAGCGGGAGCACGAGCAGTACTTC.

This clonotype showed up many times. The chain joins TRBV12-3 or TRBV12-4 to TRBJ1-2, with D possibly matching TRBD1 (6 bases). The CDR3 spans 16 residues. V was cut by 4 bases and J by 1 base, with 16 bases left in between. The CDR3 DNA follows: TGTGCCAGCAGTTCTTTGATGGCAGGGGTTAACTATGGCTACACCTTC. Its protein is CASSSLMAGVNYGYTF.

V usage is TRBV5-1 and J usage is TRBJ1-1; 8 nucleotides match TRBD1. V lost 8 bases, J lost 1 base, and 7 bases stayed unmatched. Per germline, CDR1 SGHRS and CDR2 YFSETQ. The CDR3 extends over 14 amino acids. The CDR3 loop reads CASGFGQGNTEAFF. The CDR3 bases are TGCGCCAGTGGTTTTGGACAGGGGAACACTGAAGCTTTCTTT.

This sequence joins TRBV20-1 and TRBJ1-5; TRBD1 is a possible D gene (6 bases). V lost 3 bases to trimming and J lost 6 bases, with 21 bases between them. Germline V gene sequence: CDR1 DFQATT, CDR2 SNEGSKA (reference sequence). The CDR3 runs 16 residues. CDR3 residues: CSASRGTTGLSQPQHF. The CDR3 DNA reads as TGCAGTGCTAGTCGGGGGACTACAGGGTTGAGTCAGCCCCAGCATTTT.

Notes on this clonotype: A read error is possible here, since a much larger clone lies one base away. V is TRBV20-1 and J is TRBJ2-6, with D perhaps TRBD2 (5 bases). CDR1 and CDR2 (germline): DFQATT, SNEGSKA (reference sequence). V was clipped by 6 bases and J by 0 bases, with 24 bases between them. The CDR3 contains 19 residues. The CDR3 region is CSARVEGSNSTSGANVLTF. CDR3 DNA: TGCAGTGCACGAGTTGAGGGCAGCAATTCTACCTCTGGGGCCAACGTCCTGACTTTC.

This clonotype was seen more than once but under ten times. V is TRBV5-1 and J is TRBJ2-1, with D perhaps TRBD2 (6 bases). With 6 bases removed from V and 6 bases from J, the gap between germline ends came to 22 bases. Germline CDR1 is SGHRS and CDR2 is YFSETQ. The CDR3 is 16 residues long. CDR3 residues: CASTGTLARGTNEQFF. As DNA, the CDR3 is TGCGCCAGCACTGGCACACTAGCCCGCGGGACCAATGAGCAGTTCTTC.

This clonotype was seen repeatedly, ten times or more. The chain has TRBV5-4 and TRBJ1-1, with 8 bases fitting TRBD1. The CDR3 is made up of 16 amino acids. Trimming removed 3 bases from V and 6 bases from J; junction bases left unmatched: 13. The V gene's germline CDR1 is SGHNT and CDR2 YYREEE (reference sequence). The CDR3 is CASSSPGQGISAEAFF. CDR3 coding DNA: TGTGCCAGCAGCTCCCCTGGACAGGGAATAAGTGCTGAAGCTTTCTTT.

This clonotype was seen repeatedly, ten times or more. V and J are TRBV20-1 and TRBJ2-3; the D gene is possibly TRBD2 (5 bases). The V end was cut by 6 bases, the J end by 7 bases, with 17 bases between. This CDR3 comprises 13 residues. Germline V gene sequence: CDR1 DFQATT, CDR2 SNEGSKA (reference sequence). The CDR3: CSAEDRRGNTQYF. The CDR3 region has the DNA TGCAGTGCGGAGGACCGACGGGGAAATACGCAGTATTTT.

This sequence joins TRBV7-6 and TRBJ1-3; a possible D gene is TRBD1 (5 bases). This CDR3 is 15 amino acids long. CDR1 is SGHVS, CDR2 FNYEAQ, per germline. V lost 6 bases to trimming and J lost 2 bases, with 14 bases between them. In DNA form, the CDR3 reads TGTGCCAGCAGTCCAAGTGACAGTCCTGGAAACACCATATATTTT. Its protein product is CASSPSDSPGNTIYF.

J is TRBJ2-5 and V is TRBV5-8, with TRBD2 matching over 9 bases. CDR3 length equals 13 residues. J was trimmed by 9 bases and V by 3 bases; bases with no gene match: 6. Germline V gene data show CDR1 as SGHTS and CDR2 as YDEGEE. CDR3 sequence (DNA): TGTGCCAGCAGCTCATATAGCGGGAGTTCCCAGTACTTC. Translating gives CASSSYSGSSQYF.

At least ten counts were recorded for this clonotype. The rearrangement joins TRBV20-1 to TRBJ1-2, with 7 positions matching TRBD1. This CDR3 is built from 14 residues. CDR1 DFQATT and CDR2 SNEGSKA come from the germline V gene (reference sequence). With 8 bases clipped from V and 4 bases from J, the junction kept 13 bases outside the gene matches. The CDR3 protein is CSPYYQGGPYGYTF. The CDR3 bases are TGCAGTCCCTACTACCAGGGGGGCCCCTATGGCTACACCTTC.

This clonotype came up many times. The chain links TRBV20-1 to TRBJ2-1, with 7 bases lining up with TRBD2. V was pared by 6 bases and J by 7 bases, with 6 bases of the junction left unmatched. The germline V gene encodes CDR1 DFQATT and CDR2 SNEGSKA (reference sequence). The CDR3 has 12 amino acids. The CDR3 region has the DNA TGCAGTGCGGGCGGGGGTGGGAATGAGCAGTTCTTC. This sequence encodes CSAGGGGNEQFF.

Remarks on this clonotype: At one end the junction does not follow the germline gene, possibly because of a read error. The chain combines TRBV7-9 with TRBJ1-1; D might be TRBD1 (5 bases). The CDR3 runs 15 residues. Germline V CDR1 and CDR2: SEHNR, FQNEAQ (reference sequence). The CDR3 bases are TGTGCCAGCAGCTTAGTACTCGTAGGGGTGGCTGAAGCTTTCTTC. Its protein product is CASSLVLVGVAEAFF.

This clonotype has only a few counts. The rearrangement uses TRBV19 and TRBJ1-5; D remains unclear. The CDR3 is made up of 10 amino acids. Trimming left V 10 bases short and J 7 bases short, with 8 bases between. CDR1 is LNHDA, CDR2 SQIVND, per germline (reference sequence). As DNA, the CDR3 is TGTGCCACTGGGTACCAGCCCCAGCATTTT. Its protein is CATGYQPQHF.

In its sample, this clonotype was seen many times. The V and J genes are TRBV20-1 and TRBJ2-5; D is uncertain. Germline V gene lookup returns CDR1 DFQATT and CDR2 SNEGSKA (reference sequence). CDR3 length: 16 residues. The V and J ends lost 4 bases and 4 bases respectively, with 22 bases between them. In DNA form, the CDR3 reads TGCAGTGCTAACCAAGGCCCCGACTTATGGAGAGAGACCCAGTACTTC. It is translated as CSANQGPDLWRETQYF.

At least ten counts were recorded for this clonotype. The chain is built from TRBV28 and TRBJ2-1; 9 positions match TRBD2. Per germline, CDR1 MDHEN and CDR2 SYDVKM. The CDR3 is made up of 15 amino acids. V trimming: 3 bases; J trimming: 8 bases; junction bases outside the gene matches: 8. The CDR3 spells CASSFLREGFDEQFF. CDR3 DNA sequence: TGTGCCAGCAGTTTTCTGCGGGAGGGTTTTGATGAGCAGTTCTTC.

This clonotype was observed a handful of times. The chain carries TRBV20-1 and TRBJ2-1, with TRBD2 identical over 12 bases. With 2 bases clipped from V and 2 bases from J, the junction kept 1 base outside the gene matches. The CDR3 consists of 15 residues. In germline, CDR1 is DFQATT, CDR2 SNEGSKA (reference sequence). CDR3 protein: CSARRLAGAYNEQFF. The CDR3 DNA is TGCAGTGCTAGAAGACTAGCGGGAGCCTACAATGAGCAGTTCTTC.

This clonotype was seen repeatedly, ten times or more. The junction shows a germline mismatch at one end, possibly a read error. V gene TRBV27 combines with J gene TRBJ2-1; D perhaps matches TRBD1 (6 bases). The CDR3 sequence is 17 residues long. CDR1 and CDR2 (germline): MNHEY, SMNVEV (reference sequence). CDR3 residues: CASSVSRGGVGYNEQFF. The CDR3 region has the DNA TGTGCCAGCAGTGTATCCAGAGGGGGAGTTGGGTACAATGAGCAGTTCTTC.

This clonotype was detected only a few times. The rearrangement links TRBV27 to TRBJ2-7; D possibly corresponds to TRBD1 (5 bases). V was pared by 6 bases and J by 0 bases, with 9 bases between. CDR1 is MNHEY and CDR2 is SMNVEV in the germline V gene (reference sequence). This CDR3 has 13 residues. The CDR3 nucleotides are TGTGCCAGCAGGGGCGACAGCTCCTACGAGCAGTACTTC. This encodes CASRGDSSYEQYF.

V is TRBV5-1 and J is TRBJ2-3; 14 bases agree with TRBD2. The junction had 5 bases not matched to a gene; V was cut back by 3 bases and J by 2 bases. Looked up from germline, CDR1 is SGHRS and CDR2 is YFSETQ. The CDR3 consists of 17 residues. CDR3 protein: CASSSGLAGANTDTQYF. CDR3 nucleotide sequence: TGCGCCAGCAGCTCGGGACTAGCGGGGGCCAACACAGATACGCAGTATTTT.